One sample yielded the 19 T cell receptor beta chains listed below, sequenced in a study of lung T cells in sarcoidosis with Löfgren's syndrome. One entry per CDR3 protein, called by TCRdb with MiXCR from the reads. The repertoire holds some 21,000 distinct CDR3 sequences, with 21% as singletons. Source material: CD4+ T cells from bronchoalveolar lavage. The receptors shown here come from a human donor with sarcoidosis (Löfgren's syndrome or another form), or a control subject (not recorded which).

This clonotype was recorded a few times. This may come from a read error, since a much larger clone is one base off. The chain combines TRBV27 with TRBJ2-5; D gene ambiguous. The CDR3 sequence is 14 residues long. Looked up from germline, CDR1 is MNHEY and CDR2 is SMNVEV (reference sequence). The CDR3 coding sequence is TGTGCCAGCAGTTCACCCGGAAACCAAGGGACCCAGTACTTC. Translation: CASSSPGNQGTQYF.

V and J are TRBV6-1 and TRBJ2-1, with TRBD1 identical over 9 bases. V lost 11 bases and J lost 10; bases outside the gene matches: 21. This CDR3 has 16 amino acids. CDR1 MNHNS and CDR2 SASEGT come from the germline V gene. This CDR3 is CAATGGPVRPTNEQFF. The CDR3 DNA sequence: TGTGCCGCCACAGGGGGCCCGGTGCGTCCTACAAACGAGCAGTTCTTC.

This clonotype turned up a few times. The chain carries TRBV12-5 and TRBJ2-1; tentative D call: TRBD2 (7 bases). CDR1 and CDR2 (germline): LGHNT, FRNRAP. CDR3 length: 14 residues. The V and J ends lost 4 bases and 7 bases respectively, with 14 bases between them. In DNA form, the CDR3 reads TGTGCTAGTGGTTCCGGGGGGAGGGGGAATGAGCAGTTCTTC. This translates into CASGSGGRGNEQFF.

Worth noting for this clonotype: The junction differs from germline at one of its ends, possibly a read error. This chain joins TRBV18 and TRBJ2-7; 10 bases match TRBD1. CDR1 is KGHSH and CDR2 is LQKENI in the germline V gene. The CDR3 length is 16 residues. The CDR3 DNA reads TGTGCCAGCTCACCGTCCTCGGGACAGGGGTCGGGAGGATTGGACTTC. Amino acid sequence: CASSPSSGQGSGGLDF.

Only a few counts were recorded for this clonotype. Mismatch with germline at one junction end may stem from a read error. This sequence joins TRBV9 and TRBJ1-4, with D possibly TRBD1 on 6 matching bases. CDR3 length: 11 amino acids. Germline V gene lookup returns CDR1 SGDLS and CDR2 YYNGEE. CDR3 loop: CASSSTTDRIF. The CDR3 DNA is TGTGCCAGCAGCTCAACAACCGACAGGATTTTT.

This clonotype has a count of ten or more. The chain is built from TRBV4-2 and TRBJ2-7, with D perhaps TRBD2 (5 bases). Germline assignment: CDR1 LGHNA and CDR2 YNFKEQ. This CDR3 contains 15 residues. The V gene lost 0 bases and the J gene lost 4 bases, with 13 bases spanning the gap. The CDR3 loop reads CASSQDLGLTYEQYF. DNA for the CDR3: TGTGCCAGCAGCCAAGATTTAGGACTCACATACGAGCAGTACTTC.

In its sample, this clonotype is medium-sized. The chain employs TRBV6-1 and TRBJ2-3, with D uncertain. This CDR3 has 13 amino acids. The germline gives CDR1 MNHNS, CDR2 SASEGT. V lost 0 bases and J 5 bases, leaving 6 bases between the germline ends. DNA of the CDR3: TGTGCCAGCAGTGAAGCGGGCCGAGATACGCAGTATTTT. Encoded protein: CASSEAGRDTQYF.

This clonotype was recorded many times. CDR3 protein: CSARDDRRSRTSTEAFF. In DNA form, the CDR3 reads TGCAGTGCTAGAGACGACAGGCGAAGCAGGACGAGCACTGAAGCTTTCTTT. This sequence joins TRBV20-1 and TRBJ1-1, with a possible D match to TRBD1 (6 bases). The CDR3 sequence is 17 residues long. V gave up 0 bases and J gave up 4 bases, with 21 bases separating them. The germline CDR1 and CDR2 sequences are DFQATT and SNEGSKA (reference sequence).

Many counts were recorded for this clonotype. Without the conserved terminal phenylalanine or tryptophan, this CDR3 likely stems from a read error. The DNA is omitted, as the CDR3 cannot be located on it reliably, and the CDR3 follows TCRdb's listing. This chain joins TRBV4-3 and TRBJ2-3; the table's D call, TRBD1, has no DNA check behind it. The V gene's germline CDR1 is LGHNA and CDR2 YSLEER. 10 amino acids form the CDR3, both terminal residues included. This CDR3 reads CASSRPPGRQ.

This clonotype was detected ten times or more. V usage is TRBV18 and J usage is TRBJ2-7; a possible D gene is TRBD2 (5 bases). V lost 3 bases and J 2 bases, leaving 11 bases between the germline ends. In germline, CDR1 is KGHSH, CDR2 LQKENI. CDR3 size: 14 residues. Here the CDR3 reads CASSPRTSTYEQYF. Here the CDR3 DNA reads TGTGCCAGCTCACCCCGGACTTCCACCTACGAGCAGTACTTC.

The CDR3 is CASSLAEATEAFF. Written as DNA, the CDR3 is TGTGCCAGCAGTCTCGCCGAGGCGACTGAAGCTTTCTTT. The genes are TRBV12-3 or TRBV12-4 and TRBJ1-1; D is undetermined. V shed 5 bases and J shed 5 bases, with 12 bases lying between them. CDR3 length: 13 residues.

As to this clonotype: It may be a read error: a sequence one base away is much more abundant. This sequence joins TRBV6-1 and TRBJ2-1, with 16 bases identical to TRBD2. CDR1 and CDR2 from the germline V gene are MNHNS and SASEGT. This CDR3 is 16 amino acids long. The CDR3 sequence: CASSAPGLAGGYEQLF. In DNA form, the CDR3 reads TGTGCCAGCAGCGCGCCGGGACTAGCGGGAGGGTATGAGCAGCTCTTC.

A remark on this clonotype: At one end, the junction sequence differs from germline, possibly due to a read error. The V call is TRBV7-3, the J call TRBJ2-1; 9 bases line up with TRBD2. Per germline, CDR1 SGHTA and CDR2 FQGTGA. The CDR3 sequence is 15 residues long. The CDR3 DNA reads as TGTACCAGCAGCCCTAGCGGGATACGGCACAATGAGCAGTTCTTC. It codes for CTSSPSGIRHNEQFF.

Regarding this clonotype: At one end, the junction sequence differs from germline, possibly due to a read error. Written as DNA, the CDR3 is TGCGCCAGCAGTAGAGACCGAGCCTACGAGCAGTGCTTC. This encodes CASSRDRAYEQCF. The rearrangement joins TRBV5-1 to TRBJ2-7; D remains ambiguous. The germline V gene has CDR1 SGHRS and CDR2 YFSETQ. This CDR3 has 13 residues.

This clonotype occurred once. V is TRBV6-1 and J is TRBJ2-1, with TRBD1 matching 7 bases. The length of the CDR3 is 16 residues. Germline assignment: CDR1 MNHNS and CDR2 SASEGT. J lost 7 bases, V lost 7 bases, and 16 bases had no gene match. The CDR3 reads CASNTQARTGVNEQFF. CDR3 nucleotides: TGTGCCAGCAATACCCAAGCCCGGACAGGCGTAAATGAGCAGTTCTTC.

This clonotype is medium-sized. The chain has TRBV20-1 and TRBJ2-5; 13 bases line up with TRBD2. The CDR3 runs 14 residues. Germline V lookup: CDR1 DFQATT, CDR2 SNEGSKA (reference sequence). The V gene end was trimmed by 5 bases and the J gene end by 6 bases; junction bases not matched to a gene: 6. The CDR3 sequence: CSAAWTSGSKTQYF. The CDR3 DNA sequence: TGCAGTGCTGCATGGACTAGCGGGAGTAAGACCCAGTACTTC.

This clonotype was seen ten or more times. The chain has TRBV4-3 and TRBJ2-5; 8 positions agree with TRBD2. The CDR3 has 17 residues. Trimming cost V 4 bases and J 0 bases; bases outside gene matches: 10. The V gene's germline CDR1 is LGHNA and CDR2 YSLEER. CDR3 DNA sequence: TGCGCCAGCAGCCTGGGGGGAAGCGGGAGTTACCAAGAGACCCAGTACTTC. Its translation is CASSLGGSGSYQETQYF.

This clonotype showed up many times. The V call is TRBV28, the J call TRBJ2-1; the match to TRBD2 covers 9 bases. With 3 bases clipped from V and 10 bases from J, the junction kept 10 bases outside the gene matches. The CDR3 length is 15 residues. Germline loops: CDR1 MDHEN, CDR2 SYDVKM. The CDR3 DNA reads as TGTGCCAGCAGTTTGACTAGCGGTTACGTCGGGGAGCAGTTCTTC. Translation gives CASSLTSGYVGEQFF.

Note on this clonotype: This may stem from a read error, because a much larger clone lies one nucleotide away. The chain carries TRBV12-3 or TRBV12-4 and TRBJ2-7; no clear D gene. The CDR3 covers 15 residues. This CDR3 reads CSSSLTLGNSYEQYF. Written as DNA, the CDR3 is TGTTCCAGCAGTTTAACCCTGGGCAACTCCTACGAGCAGTACTTC.